This T cell receptor beta chain comes out of a study of T cell changes during pregnancy in multiple sclerosis. The table came from immunoSEQ multiplex PCR; TCRdb's copy has only in-frame clones and leaves some out. The sample contains 70,000 to 80,000 clones, about 93% of which appear only once. The TCR originated in a female donor with multiple sclerosis, enrolled in a pregnancy study. The material sequenced was CD4+ T cells from peripheral blood mononuclear cells, taken before pregnancy.

CDR3: CASTSSHSGGANSPLHF. DNA of the CDR3: TGTGCCAGCACAAGTTCACACTCAGGGGGAGCTAATTCACCCCTCCACTTT. J is TRBJ1-6 and V is TRBV2, with 7 positions matching TRBD1. J gave up 6 bases and V 7 bases, and 15 bases lay outside the gene matches. Germline V gives CDR1 SNHLY, CDR2 FYNNEI. The CDR3 contains 17 residues.